A selection of T cell receptor beta chains follows, all from one sample in a study of T cells in Graves' hyperthyroidism and ophthalmopathy. TCRdb re-derived calls from the multiplex PCR reads in MiXCR, one entry per CDR3 protein. The data hold about 380,000 distinct CDR3 sequences, with less than 20% observed a single time. Source material: blood. These receptors were collected from a man between 18 and 35 years old with Graves' ophthalmopathy. Both conserved end residues are part of each CDR3. A D gene is named only where the DNA matches it firmly. The listing skips clone size in some rows; elsewhere it reads once, few, many or a size class.

len,abundance,j_gene,d_gene,v_gene,CDR3nt,CDR3aa
15,many,TRBJ2-5,TRBD2,TRBV20-1,TGCAGTGCTGAGGGGACTAGCGGGGGGCGGGAGACCCAGTACTTC,CSAEGTSGGRETQYF
13,.,TRBJ1-1,.,TRBV20-1,TGCAGTTGGCGGGACATGGGGAACACTGAAGCTTTCTTT,CSWRDMGNTEAFF
15,many,TRBJ1-5,.,TRBV7-8,TGTGCCAGCAGCTTTTCCCCCTTTGGAGGTCAGCCCCAGCATTTT,CASSFSPFGGQPQHF
14,many,TRBJ1-1,.,TRBV12-3/TRBV12-4,TGTGCCAGCAGTGAAGGACGGTTGAGCACTGAAGCTTTCTTT,CASSEGRLSTEAFF
13,few,TRBJ2-7,.,TRBV6-1,TGTGCCAGCAGTATGCAGGGTACCTACGAGCAGTACTTC,CASSMQGTYEQYF
13,.,TRBJ1-2,.,TRBV7-9,TGTGCCAGCAGCTTAGACAGCTCGCGGGGCTACACCTTC,CASSLDSSRGYTF
15,many,TRBJ1-2,TRBD1,TRBV6-6,TGTGCCAGCAGTTACTCGAGACAGGGAGACTATGGCTACACCTTC,CASSYSRQGDYGYTF
14,.,TRBJ2-2,TRBD1,TRBV19,TGTGCCAGTAGTATCAGGGGGCAATCCGGGGAGCTGTTTTTT,CASSIRGQSGELFF
13,.,TRBJ2-7,.,TRBV19,TGTGCCAGTAGAGGGACGCTAAACTACGAGCAGTACTTC,CASRGTLNYEQYF
18,.,TRBJ2-1,TRBD2,TRBV7-2,TGTGCCAGCAGCTTCAGCCCCGGGACTAGCGGGGGGCGGGGTGAGCAGTTCTTC,CASSFSPGTSGGRGEQFF
18,few,TRBJ2-1,.,TRBV6-6,TGTGCCAGCAGTTACTCCCCGGCCCAGGGACACTCCTACAATGAGCAGTTCTTC,CASSYSPAQGHSYNEQFF
14,few,TRBJ2-2,.,TRBV19,TGTGCCAGTAGTCGGGGTAGGGGCACCGGGGAGCTGTTTTTT,CASSRGRGTGELFF
17,many,TRBJ1-2,.,TRBV7-9,TGTGCCAGCAGCCAGGGCCACTGGATGATACCCAACTATGGCTACACCTTC,CASSQGHWMIPNYGYTF
13,.,TRBJ2-7,TRBD2,TRBV15,TGTGCCACCAGCAGAGATAGGGGAGGGGAGCAGTACTTC,CATSRDRGGEQYF
15,.,TRBJ2-3,.,TRBV28,TGTGCCAGCAGGCCAGCGGCCTGGGCGTCAGATACGCAGTATTTT,CASRPAAWASDTQYF
16,many,TRBJ2-1,.,TRBV6-6,TGTGCCAGCAGTTACTCGACGGGGGCGGGACACAATGAGCAGTTCTTC,CASSYSTGAGHNEQFF
15,many,TRBJ2-1,TRBD1,TRBV27,TGTGCCAGCACCAGGGGGACACCCTCCTACAATGAGCAGTTCTTC,CASTRGTPSYNEQFF
12,few,TRBJ2-7,TRBD1,TRBV20-1,TGCAGTGCCCCGGGACAGTCCTACGAGCAGTACTTC,CSAPGQSYEQYF
14,many,TRBJ1-1,.,TRBV20-1,TGCAGTGCTAGACAGGACCCCGGGGCCACTGAAGCTTTCTTT,CSARQDPGATEAFF
16,.,TRBJ2-3,.,TRBV7-2,TGTGCCAGCAGCCAGAGGGGGACGTCGGTCACAGATACGCAGTATTTT,CASSQRGTSVTDTQYF
13,few,TRBJ1-2,.,TRBV12-3/TRBV12-4,TGTGCCAGCAGTGGGACACGGGGATATGGCTACACCTTC,CASSGTRGYGYTF
13,many,TRBJ1-1,.,TRBV7-3,TGTGCCAGCAGCTTATTCGTGAACACTGAAGCTTTCTTT,CASSLFVNTEAFF